This record concerns one TCR beta chain sequence. What antigen it recognizes has not been identified. Per-nucleotide qualities are absent, and no much larger clonotype sits a single base away. The CDR3 holds 12 amino acids from the cysteine to the phenylalanine. Only the CDR3 region is kept as DNA, spanning 36 bases read in frame from base 1. In the germline V gene (reference sequence), CDR1 corresponds to LNHDA and CDR2 to SQIVND. Germline trimming amounts to 11 bases on V and 4 bases on J, with 5 as the count of junction bases outside the gene matches. These data originate in a study of T-cell memory formation after mild COVID-19 (dated by TCRdb to about 2021). As for the study more broadly: TCR sequence clusters from the two donors were largely donor specific. The cohort comprised two young, previously healthy adult volunteers, one female and one male. In a couple of donors, T-cell clones that expanded and contracted after mild COVID-19 were tracked by sequencing TCRalpha and TCRbeta repertoires over time.

Ficoll-Paque density gradient centrifugation was used to isolate PBMCs. What the research found in general, with its limitations: SARS-CoV-2 specificity was not confirmed for the second-wave clones peaking on day 37. Clones that contracted from day 15 to 85 showed balanced CD4/CD8 phenotypes, whereas a second wave of clones that expanded from day 15 to 37 leaned towards CD4+. Only two mild cases were covered by the study, and larger cohorts that include severe cases with pre-infection samples were considered necessary. Some responding clones were detected in pre-infection memory, suggesting pre-existing cross-reactive memory T cells joined the SARS-CoV-2 response. Contracting CD4+ clones were found mainly in CM and EM memory subsets, while CD8+ clones were enriched in EMRA.

For sequencing, an Illumina NovaSeq 6000 was employed. TCRalpha and TCRbeta cDNA libraries were built by 5'RACE with constant-segment primers, adding sample barcodes and unique molecular identifiers. Trizol reagent was used to extract RNA from every sample. Libraries were amplified in two PCR steps, with a second sample barcode and Illumina TruSeq adapters added in the second step. The libraries were sequenced on an Illumina NovaSeq using 2 x 150 bp paired-end reads. The authors processed their data as follows. Demultiplexing of reads and collapsing into UMI-guided consensus sequences were performed with migec v1.2.7. Using mixcr v2.1.11, UMI consensuses were aligned to TRA and TRB V and J templates and then assembled into clonotypes. A clonotype was counted as expanded or contracted only if both edgeR and NoisET called the change significant, with noise models trained on biological replicates. edgeR calls used a false discovery rate-adjusted p below 0.01 and a log2 fold-change threshold of 1. PCA with hierarchical clustering of max-normalized trajectories of the 1000 most abundant clonotypes was used as exploratory dynamics analysis. The CD4 or CD8 phenotype of responding clones was assigned using the separately sequenced CD4+ and CD8+ repertoires. TCRdb cleaned the public reads at Q25 with fastp, built clones with MiXCR and kept in-frame beta chains. Rows with one shared CDR3 protein collapse into an entry with the most common genes and DNA. It is TCRdb's table, rather than the study itself, that gives the V and J calls and clone size. Present in this sample are hundreds of thousands of distinct CDR3 sequences, roughly an eighth of which were seen just once. The ten largest clones add up to roughly a fifth of the sample.

This chain is built from TRBV19 and TRBJ2-3, and TRBD2 matches 8 of the central bases. This TCR was sampled from a man between 18 and 29 years old who had mild COVID-19 (a few samples of this study predate the infection). The sample titles of this study are shuffled in the database, so cell type and time point are left out; the donor was told from shared clones. Sequencing was done on a sample of PBMCs or a T cell subset sorted from them (not recorded which). The CDR3 sequence is CAARGGPDTQYF. The bases read TGTGCCGCCCGGGGGGGCCCAGATACGCAGTATTTT.